A selection of T cell receptor beta chains follows, all from one sample in a study of graft-versus-host responses after intestinal transplantation. This table comes from immunoSEQ multiplex PCR, and its TCRdb copy is limited to in-frame clones, with some not included. The repertoire has 78,000 or so clones, 80% to 90% of them found once; the top ten carry around 7.8%. For these TCRs, the target antigens are not known. The source was unstimulated CD8+ T cells sorted from spleen or lymph node cells, collected before transplant. The receptors shown here come from a human donor who was the organ donor for an intestinal transplant. Each CDR3 is given with its conserved first and last residue. Fields, in order: V gene, clone size, J gene, CDR3 length, D gene, CDR3 protein, CDR3 DNA. A D gene is named only where the DNA matches it firmly. Clone size is not always given. Where it is, it says once, few, many or a class for expanded clones.

>TRBV7-7|NA|TRBJ2-3|18|TRBD2
CASSSGTSGVPSTDTQYF
TGTGCCAGCAGTTCCGGGACTAGCGGGGTTCCTAGCACAGATACGCAGTATTTT
>TRBV15|once|TRBJ1-1|13|NA
CATRERSYTEAFF
TGTGCCACCAGGGAGAGGTCGTACACTGAAGCTTTCTTT
>TRBV5-1|NA|TRBJ2-7|15|TRBD2
CASSLGASGGYEQYF
TGCGCCAGCAGCTTGGGGGCTAGCGGGGGTTACGAGCAGTACTTC
>TRBV6-5|NA|TRBJ2-2|12|TRBD1
CAGEQGAGELFF
TGTGCCGGAGAACAGGGGGCCGGGGAGCTGTTTTTT
>TRBV4-1|NA|TRBJ1-5|14|NA
CASSPGRYNQPQHF
TGCGCCAGCAGCCCGGGACGGTACAATCAGCCCCAGCATTTT
>TRBV12-5|NA|TRBJ2-5|13|NA
CASGFSLNETQYF
TGTGCTAGTGGTTTTTCTCTCAACGAGACCCAGTACTTC
>TRBV5-1|once|TRBJ2-1|14|TRBD2
CASSYIAGVNEQFF
TGCGCCAGCAGCTATATAGCGGGGGTCAATGAGCAGTTCTTC
>TRBV27|NA|TRBJ2-1|14|TRBD2
CASTAGGPYNEQFF
TGTGCCAGCACGGCGGGGGGGCCATACAATGAGCAGTTCTTC
>TRBV29-1|NA|TRBJ1-2|16|TRBD1
CSVKSGTGGMDYGYTF
TGCAGCGTCAAATCCGGGACAGGGGGTATGGACTATGGCTACACCTTC
>TRBV5-1|once|TRBJ1-1|18|NA
CASSSEGPGRIGNTEAFF
TGCGCCAGCAGCTCGGAGGGTCCTGGCCGGATCGGGAACACTGAAGCTTTCTTT
>TRBV4-1|once|TRBJ1-1|13|NA
CASSLGRNTEAFF
TGCGCCAGCAGCCTTGGCAGAAACACTGAAGCTTTCTTT
>TRBV29-1|NA|TRBJ2-7|13|NA
CSVEDGSDYEQYF
TGCAGCGTTGAAGATGGTTCGGACTACGAGCAGTACTTC
>TRBV4-2|NA|TRBJ1-2|19|TRBD1
CASSQDGGTGGFLGYGYTF
TGTGCCAGCAGCCAAGATGGAGGGACAGGGGGCTTCTTGGGCTATGGCTACACCTTC
>TRBV19|NA|TRBJ2-1|13|NA
CASTISGLNEQFF
TGTGCCAGTACTATATCGGGATTGAATGAGCAGTTCTTC
>TRBV6-1|NA|TRBJ1-3|19|TRBD1
CASSDLGQGAWVTGNTIYF
TGTGCCAGCAGTGACCTTGGACAGGGGGCGTGGGTAACTGGAAACACCATATATTTT
>TRBV4-1|NA|TRBJ2-3|18|TRBD2
CASSNLLAGRGSTDTQYF
TGCGCCAGCAGCAACCTACTAGCGGGCAGGGGAAGCACAGATACGCAGTATTTT
>TRBV28|NA|TRBJ2-2|13|TRBD2
CASSFGGVGELFF
TGTGCCAGCAGTTTCGGGGGGGTCGGGGAGCTGTTTTTT
>TRBV5-1|NA|TRBJ1-1|11|NA
CASTVGTKAFF
TGCGCCAGTACGGTGGGGACTAAAGCTTTCTTT
>TRBV11-3|few|TRBJ1-2|14|NA
CASSDRPSNYGYTF
TGTGCCAGCAGCGACCGACCGAGTAACTATGGCTACACCTTC
>TRBV30|NA|TRBJ2-4|16|TRBD2
CAWNAGGIGDKNIQYF
TGTGCCTGGAACGCGGGGGGGATTGGTGACAAAAACATTCAGTACTTC
>TRBV9|NA|TRBJ2-1|15|TRBD1
CASTSTGGSYNEQFF
TGTGCCAGCACGTCAACAGGGGGATCCTACAATGAGCAGTTCTTC
>TRBV6-4|NA|TRBJ2-3|14|NA
CASSDYGLPDTQYF
TGTGCCAGCAGTGACTATGGGTTACCGGATACGCAGTATTTT
>TRBV30|NA|TRBJ2-7|14|NA
CAWSPMGVGYEQYF
TGTGCCTGGAGCCCCATGGGGGTTGGCTACGAGCAGTACTTC
>TRBV6-1|NA|TRBJ2-1|17|TRBD2
CASSDLGAGDFYNEQFF
TGTGCCAGCAGTGACCTTGGGGCGGGGGATTTCTACAATGAGCAGTTCTTC
>TRBV27|NA|TRBJ1-2|14|TRBD1
CASKGGRGHYGYTF
TGTGCCAGCAAGGGAGGGAGGGGGCACTATGGCTACACCTTC
>TRBV2|once|TRBJ2-7|11|NA
CASGTSYEQYF
TGTGCCAGCGGGACCTCCTACGAGCAGTACTTC
>TRBV2|NA|TRBJ1-2|12|TRBD1
CASRGQNYGYTF
TGTGCCAGCAGGGGACAGAACTATGGCTACACCTTC
>TRBV7-9|NA|TRBJ2-1|16|TRBD2
CASSGPTSGDYNEQFF
TGTGCCAGCAGCGGACCGACTAGCGGGGACTACAATGAGCAGTTCTTC
>TRBV11-1|NA|TRBJ2-2|14|NA
CASSFDGNTGELFF
TGTGCCAGCAGCTTCGACGGGAACACCGGGGAGCTGTTTTTT
>TRBV5-6|medium-sized|TRBJ1-4|16|NA
CASSPPQDRENEKLFF
TGTGCCAGCAGCCCTCCCCAGGACAGAGAAAATGAAAAACTGTTTTTT
>TRBV2|NA|TRBJ2-7|13|TRBD1
CASRGTGIHEQYF
TGTGCCAGCAGGGGGACAGGGATCCACGAGCAGTACTTC
>TRBV10-3|NA|TRBJ1-2|16|TRBD1
CAISGFGTGGWNGYTF
TGTGCCATCAGTGGTTTTGGGACAGGGGGTTGGAATGGCTACACCTTC
>TRBV5-8|few|TRBJ2-7|15|NA
CASSLYPGSSYEQYF
TGTGCCAGCAGCTTGTATCCGGGTTCCTCCTACGAGCAGTACTTC
>TRBV27|NA|TRBJ2-2|14|NA
CASTWGPDSGELFF
TGTGCCAGCACCTGGGGACCCGATAGCGGGGAGCTGTTTTTT
>TRBV11-2|NA|TRBJ2-1|15|TRBD2
CASSPPGLATNEQFF
TGTGCCAGCAGCCCGCCGGGACTAGCGACTAATGAGCAGTTCTTC
>TRBV4-1|NA|TRBJ2-7|14|TRBD1
CASSPGTATDEQYF
TGCGCCAGCAGCCCTGGGACAGCTACCGACGAGCAGTACTTC
>TRBV11-2|NA|TRBJ2-7|16|NA
CASSLGPGAIGYEQYF
TGTGCCAGCAGCTTAGGGCCGGGGGCAATCGGCTACGAGCAGTACTTC
>TRBV6-5|NA|TRBJ2-6|15|NA
CASSHRADGANVLTF
TGTGCCAGCAGCCACAGGGCGGATGGGGCCAACGTCCTGACTTTC
>TRBV7-2|NA|TRBJ1-5|17|NA
CASSFLIGRVSNQPQHF
TGTGCCAGCAGCTTCTTAATCGGACGGGTTAGCAATCAGCCCCAGCATTTT
>TRBV14|NA|TRBJ1-1|13|NA
CASSQDDSQEAFF
TGTGCCAGCAGCCAAGATGACAGCCAAGAAGCTTTCTTT
>TRBV28|NA|TRBJ2-7|14|NA
CASSFVVGINEQYF
TGTGCCAGCAGTTTTGTAGTGGGTATCAACGAGCAGTACTTC
>TRBV29-1|NA|TRBJ2-7|14|TRBD1
CSVEVRTGYYEQYF
TGCAGCGTTGAGGTCCGGACAGGGTACTACGAGCAGTACTTC
>TRBV4-1|NA|TRBJ1-1|14|NA
CASSLGWENTEAFF
TGCGCCAGCAGCCTAGGTTGGGAGAACACTGAAGCTTTCTTT
>TRBV29-1|NA|TRBJ1-1|12|NA
CSVEGTNTEAFF
TGCAGCGTTGAGGGGACGAACACTGAAGCTTTCTTT
>TRBV5-1|NA|TRBJ2-7|14|TRBD1
CASSPGQGPYEQYF
TGCGCCAGCAGCCCCGGACAGGGCCCCTACGAGCAGTACTTC
>TRBV30|NA|TRBJ2-1|14|NA
CAWSVKKDYNEQFF
TGTGCCTGGAGTGTAAAGAAAGACTACAATGAGCAGTTCTTC
>TRBV27|NA|TRBJ2-2|17|NA
CASSSEQAMVNTGELFF
TGTGCCAGCAGCTCTGAACAGGCGATGGTCAACACCGGGGAGCTGTTTTTT
>TRBV7-9|NA|TRBJ1-1|16|TRBD1
CASSFKRTGGEVEAFF
TGTGCCAGCAGCTTTAAGAGGACAGGGGGCGAGGTTGAAGCTTTCTTT
>TRBV4-2|NA|TRBJ2-7|13|TRBD1
CASSQVEAGGQYF
TGTGCCAGCAGCCAAGTGGAGGCAGGGGGACAGTACTTC
>TRBV5-4|once|TRBJ2-7|13|NA
CASSYQGSYEQYF
TGTGCCAGCAGCTACCAAGGATCCTACGAGCAGTACTTC
>TRBV4-2|NA|TRBJ2-5|14|TRBD1
CASRGGLNQETQYF
TGTGCCAGTCGAGGGGGCTTAAACCAAGAGACCCAGTACTTC
>TRBV6-5|NA|TRBJ1-1|14|NA
CASSSQGRDTEAFF
TGTGCCAGCAGTTCCCAGGGGCGGGACACTGAAGCTTTCTTT
>TRBV6-5|NA|TRBJ2-7|12|NA
CASAGQNYEQYF
TGTGCCAGCGCAGGACAAAACTACGAGCAGTACTTC
>TRBV28|NA|TRBJ1-2|14|NA
CASSLTGPGYGYTF
TGTGCCAGCAGTTTAACAGGGCCGGGCTATGGCTACACCTTC
>TRBV6-4|NA|TRBJ1-3|12|NA
CASSGQGNTIYF
TGTGCCAGCAGCGGACAGGGAAACACCATATATTTT
>TRBV4-1|NA|TRBJ1-1|16|TRBD1
CASSQGTGTGGHEAFF
TGCGCCAGCAGCCAAGGGACCGGGACAGGGGGACATGAAGCTTTCTTT